A single sample is the source of the 5 T cell receptor beta chains below, sequenced in a study of blood T cells in healthy people across ages. Together with a sample-barcoded 5' primer, a J-beta primer mix was included in a second PCR lasting roughly 6 to 12 cycles. TCRdb passed the 5' RACE reads through MiXCR, listing each CDR3 protein once. Among some 370,000 distinct CDR3 sequences listed, more than 45% were seen once. The specimen was blood. These receptors all stem from a man in his fifties or sixties in good health.

This clonotype was seen only a few times. The V and J genes are TRBV3-1 and TRBJ2-5; the D gene is possibly TRBD1 (5 bases). There are 15 residues in the CDR3. The ends were cut back, 5 bases at V and 2 bases at J, with 15 bases in the middle. Germline V gene data show CDR1 as LGHDT and CDR2 as YNNKEL (reference sequence). Here the CDR3 reads CASSSVGPQQETQYF. As DNA, the CDR3 is TGTGCCAGCAGCTCCGTGGGGCCTCAGCAAGAGACCCAGTACTTC.

V is TRBV11-2 and J is TRBJ2-5, with TRBD2 matching over 8 bases. The CDR3 is made up of 14 amino acids. Unmatched junction bases numbered 5, after V lost 6 bases and J lost 2 bases. Germline CDR1 and CDR2: SGHAT and FQNNGV. CDR3 bases: TGTGCCAGCAGTCCCGGGGGGGCACAAGAGACCCAGTACTTC. Residues: CASSPGGAQETQYF.

The chain employs TRBV3-1 and TRBJ1-2; 8 bases align to TRBD1. The germline CDR1 and CDR2 sequences are LGHDT and YNNKEL (reference sequence). V gave up 5 bases and J gave up 6 bases; unmatched junction bases: 11. This CDR3 comprises 15 residues. CDR3 region: CASSYADRARDGYTF. CDR3 DNA sequence: TGTGCCAGCAGCTACGCGGACAGGGCCCGGGATGGCTACACCTTC. The full variable domain, its missing parts supplied by reference TRBV3-1 and TRBJ1-2, is DTAVSQTPKYLVTQMGNDKSIKCEQNLGHDTMYWYKQDSKKFLKIMFSYNNKELIINETVPNRFSPKSPDKAHLNLHINSLELGDSAVYFCASSYADRARDGYTFGSGTRLTVV.

This clonotype occurred a few times. The J gene is TRBJ2-5, the V gene TRBV28; a weak D match, TRBD1 (8 bases). The CDR3 extends over 14 amino acids. V was clipped by 6 bases and J by 5 bases, with 16 bases between them. Germline V gene data show CDR1 as MDHEN and CDR2 as SYDVKM. In DNA, the CDR3 is TGTGCCAGCAGCACAACAGGGGGGGCTGAGACCCAGTACTTC. It is translated as CASSTTGGAETQYF. Drawing the rest from reference TRBV28 and TRBJ2-5, the complete variable domain is DVKVTQSSRYLVKRTGEKVFLECVQDMDHENMFWYRQDPGLGLRLIYFSYDVKMKEKGDIPEGYSVSREKKERFSLILESASTNQTSMYLCASSTTGGAETQYFGPGTRLLVL.

The chain employs TRBV4-1 and TRBJ2-3; 8 positions match TRBD2. In germline, CDR1 is MGHRA, CDR2 YSYEKL. The CDR3 sequence is 17 residues long. The junction had 10 bases not matched to a gene; V was cut back by 1 base and J by 4 bases. The CDR3 here is CASSQGAASGFPDTQYF. In DNA form, the CDR3 reads TGCGCCAGCAGCCAAGGGGCGGCTAGCGGGTTTCCAGATACGCAGTATTTT.